Below, 15 T cell receptor beta chains from the same sample are listed, as sequenced in a study of blood T cell repertoires in COVID-19. Profiling relied on immunoSEQ multiplex PCR, and the TCRdb table lists in-frame clones only, not all of them. The sample shows 200,000 to 300,000 clones, 85% to 90% of them seen only once. Sequencing was performed on peripheral blood. The receptor set was obtained from a woman aged 40 to 50 with acute or convalescent COVID-19.

The gene calls are TRBV18 and TRBJ1-1; 7 bases align to TRBD1. CDR1 KGHSH and CDR2 LQKENI come from the germline V gene. This CDR3 comprises 14 residues. Germline trimming cut 2 bases from V and 3 bases from J; bases unmatched to any gene: 3. This chain's CDR3 is CASSPSRGDTEAFF. Here the CDR3 DNA reads TGTGCCAGCTCACCATCCAGGGGGGACACTGAAGCTTTCTTT.

V and J are TRBV10-3 and TRBJ2-1; the match to TRBD2 covers 11 bases. Trimming at V came to 6 bases and at J to 2 bases, leaving 9 bases not matched to a gene. The germline V gene has CDR1 ENHRY and CDR2 SYGVKD. The CDR3 is made up of 17 amino acids. CDR3 sequence: CAISPGLAGGTYNEQFF. In DNA form, the CDR3 reads TGTGCCATCAGCCCTGGGCTAGCGGGGGGTACCTACAATGAGCAGTTCTTC.

The chain recombines TRBV6-2 or TRBV6-3 with TRBJ1-2; TRBD1 matches 8 bases. The CDR3 is made up of 12 amino acids. J gave up 5 bases and V 5 bases, and 1 base lay outside the gene matches. Germline CDR1 reads MNHEY; CDR2 reads SVGEGT. This chain's CDR3 is CASSRTGYGYTF. CDR3 sequence (DNA): TGTGCCAGCAGTCGGACAGGGTATGGCTACACCTTC.

V is TRBV11-2 and J is TRBJ2-3; D possibly corresponds to TRBD2 (5 bases). Germline CDR1 and CDR2: SGHAT and FQNNGV. CDR3 length: 14 residues. V gave up 7 bases and J gave up 1 base, with 12 bases separating them. The CDR3 loop is CASNLGVRTDTQYF. In DNA, the CDR3 is TGTGCCAGCAACCTCGGGGTCCGCACAGATACGCAGTATTTT.

The chain couples TRBV2 to TRBJ1-2; no firm D call. The CDR3 loop spans 11 amino acids. Per the germline V gene, CDR1 is SNHLY and CDR2 is FYNNEI. V was cut by 8 bases and J by 3 bases, with 7 bases left in between. The CDR3 region is CASGGDYGYTF. Written as DNA, the CDR3 is TGTGCCAGCGGAGGAGACTATGGCTACACCTTC.

The J gene is TRBJ2-1, the V gene TRBV6-1; weak D call: TRBD1 (6 bases). V was trimmed by 0 bases and J by 2 bases, leaving 8 bases between them. The CDR3 contains 15 residues. Germline CDR1 and CDR2: MNHNS and SASEGT. The CDR3 sequence: CASSEAGDTYNEQFF. CDR3 DNA: TGTGCCAGCAGTGAAGCCGGGGACACCTACAATGAGCAGTTCTTC.

The V call is TRBV3-1 (or the pseudogene TRBV3-2), the J call TRBJ2-2; the D is unclear. Germline CDR1 and CDR2: LGHDT and YNNKEL (reference sequence). CDR3 length equals 14 residues. Trimming removed 1 base from V and 5 bases from J, with 8 bases in between. The DNA for the CDR3 is TGTGCCAGCAGCCAAGTTCCCCCGACCGGGGAGCTGTTTTTT. Protein sequence: CASSQVPPTGELFF.

The rearrangement links TRBV4-1 to TRBJ1-2, with 9 bases that match TRBD1. The V gene's germline CDR1 is MGHRA and CDR2 YSYEKL. The CDR3 is made up of 17 amino acids. The V and J ends lost 0 bases and 2 bases, in that order; junction bases with no gene match: 7. CDR3 bases: TGCGCCAGCAGCCAAGAAGGGGGACAGGGCGCAAACTATGGCTACACCTTC. Amino acids: CASSQEGGQGANYGYTF.

This chain links TRBV4-1 with TRBJ2-7, with 7 bases identical to TRBD2. This CDR3 region has 17 residues. Germline loops: CDR1 MGHRA, CDR2 YSYEKL. V was pared by 0 bases and J by 4 bases, with 12 bases of the junction left unmatched. The CDR3 loop reads CASSQDPAGVDSYEQYV. The CDR3 DNA sequence: TGCGCCAGCAGCCAAGATCCGGCGGGGGTGGATTCTTACGAGCAGTACGTC.

The chain couples TRBV23-1 to TRBJ1-1, with D unresolved. TRBV23-1 falls under the ORF class, with uncertain function. V was cut by 0 bases and J by 3 bases, with 8 bases left in between. The CDR3 consists of 14 residues. In nucleotides, the CDR3 is TGCGCCAGCAGTCAATCGGGAGAGGACACTGAAGCTTTCTTT. Amino acid sequence: CASSQSGEDTEAFF.

The genes are TRBV5-4 and TRBJ1-2; 8 positions match TRBD1. V lost 2 bases and J lost 0; bases outside the gene matches: 9. Germline V CDR1 and CDR2: SGHNT, YYREEE (reference sequence). CDR3 size: 17 residues. The CDR3 nucleotides are TGTGCCAGCAGCTTTGCCACAGGGGGACGTTCTAACTATGGCTACACCTTC. Translating gives CASSFATGGRSNYGYTF.

The chain couples TRBV5-1 to TRBJ2-1; no clear D. V was trimmed by 0 bases and J by 4 bases, leaving 8 bases between them. CDR1 and CDR2 from the germline V gene are SGHRS and YFSETQ. The CDR3 loop spans 14 amino acids. In DNA, the CDR3 is TGCGCCAGCAGCTTGGGGGCCGAATACAATGAGCAGTTCTTC. This sequence encodes CASSLGAEYNEQFF.

This chain uses TRBV11-2 with TRBJ2-7; D may be TRBD1 (6 bases). CDR1 is SGHAT and CDR2 is FQNNGV in the germline V gene. The CDR3 runs 14 residues. Trimming took 4 bases from V and 6 from J, leaving 16 bases between them. The chain's CDR3 is CASSSLQGMLEQYV. CDR3 bases: TGTGCCAGCAGCTCCTTACAGGGCATGCTCGAGCAGTACGTC.

V and J are TRBV6-1 and TRBJ2-6, with 9 bases that match TRBD2. The germline gives CDR1 MNHNS, CDR2 SASEGT. J lost 0 bases, V lost 2 bases, and 8 bases had no gene match. The CDR3 sequence is 19 residues long. CDR3 DNA sequence: TGTGCCAGCAGTGAAAAGCGGCTAGCGGGGAGCTCTGGGGCCAACGTCCTGACTTTC. This encodes CASSEKRLAGSSGANVLTF.

The J gene is TRBJ1-2, the V gene TRBV5-6, with 10 bases matching TRBD1. The CDR3 runs to 15 residues. Germline V CDR1 and CDR2: SGHDT, YYEEEE. With V trimmed by 3 bases and J by 8 bases, 10 bases remained unmatched. CDR3 nucleotides: TGTGCCAGCAGCTCGACAGGGGGCGAGTGGTGGGGCTACACCTTC. This codes for CASSSTGGEWWGYTF.